This T cell receptor (beta chain) emerged from a study of T cell responses to AZD1222 COVID-19 vaccine. The data were produced by immunoSEQ multiplex PCR, yet TCRdb's version contains in-frame clones alone and is incomplete. The sample includes 95,000 to 100,000 clones, 84% of them seen just once. As concerns this clone: Its antigen is still unknown.

The V end lost 10 bases, the J end lost 5 bases, and 14 bases lay between the germline ends. The CDR3 is 13 residues long. The germline V gene has CDR1 MNHEY and CDR2 SMNVEV (reference sequence). Study results and caveats: Females made up more of the donors, who were largely white British, and clonal diversity may have come out too low. Breadth and depth of Spike-specific TCRs rose after two AZD1222 doses.

Pooled in the analysis were second doses at about 4 or about 12 weeks. The receptor was isolated from an adult who received the AZD1222 COVID-19 vaccine. Sequencing used peripheral blood, obtained 28 days after the second AZD1222 dose. The genes are TRBV27 and TRBJ1-4; D is perhaps TRBD1 (6 bases). The DNA for the CDR3 is TGTGCCACAAGGACAGACCCCAATGAAAAACTGTTTTTT. Protein: CATRTDPNEKLFF.